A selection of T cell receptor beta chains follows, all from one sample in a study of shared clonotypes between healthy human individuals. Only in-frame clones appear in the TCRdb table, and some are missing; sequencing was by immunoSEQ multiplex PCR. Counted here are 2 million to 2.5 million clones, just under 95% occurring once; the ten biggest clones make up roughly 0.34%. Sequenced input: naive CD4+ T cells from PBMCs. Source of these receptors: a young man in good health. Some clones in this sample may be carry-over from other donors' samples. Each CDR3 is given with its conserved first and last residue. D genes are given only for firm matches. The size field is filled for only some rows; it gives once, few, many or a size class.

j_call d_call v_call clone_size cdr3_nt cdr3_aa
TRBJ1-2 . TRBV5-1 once TGCGCCAGCAGCCCAAGCCAGGTTAGCTATGGCTACACCTTC CASSPSQVSYGYTF
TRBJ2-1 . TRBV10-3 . TGTGCCATCAGTGAGTCTGATCGGACCTACAATGAGCAGTTCTTC CAISESDRTYNEQFF
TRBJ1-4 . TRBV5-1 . TGCGCCAGCAGCTCATCGGGGACAACGGATGAAAAACTGTTTTTT CASSSSGTTDEKLFF
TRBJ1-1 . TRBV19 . TGTGCCAGTCTGAAGGTTCGGGACGGGAACACTGAAGCTTTCTTT CASLKVRDGNTEAFF
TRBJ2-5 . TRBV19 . TGTGCCAGTAGTATCTCAGAGACCCAGTACTTC CASSISETQYF
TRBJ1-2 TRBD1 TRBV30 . TGTGCCTGGAGGTTAACAGGGGGGTTAGGCTACACCTTC CAWRLTGGLGYTF
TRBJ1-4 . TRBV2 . TGTGCCAGCAGACGATTGACAGCAACTAATGAAAAACTGTTTTTT CASRRLTATNEKLFF
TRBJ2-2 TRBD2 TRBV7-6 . TGTGCCAGCAGCTATGTTCCTAGCGGGAGAGGGTCGAACACCGGGGAGCTGTTTTTT CASSYVPSGRGSNTGELFF
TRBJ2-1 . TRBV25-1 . TGTGCCAGCTCAACCCGACAAATGCAGTTCTTC CASSTRQMQFF
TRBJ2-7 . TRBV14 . TGTGCCAGCAGCCCCGGGGGCTACGAGCAGTACTTC CASSPGGYEQYF
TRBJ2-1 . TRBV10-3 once TGTGCCATCAGTGACTCCTACAATGAGCAGTTCTTC CAISDSYNEQFF
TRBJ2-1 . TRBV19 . TGTGCCGCAAGGAGCGACAATGAGCAGTTCTTC CAARSDNEQFF
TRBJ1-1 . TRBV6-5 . TGTGCCAGCAGTTACTCGATTATGAACACTGAAGCTTTCTTT CASSYSIMNTEAFF
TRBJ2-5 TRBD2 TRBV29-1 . TGCAGCGTTATCCGGGGGGGAGAAGAGACCCAGTACTTC CSVIRGGEETQYF
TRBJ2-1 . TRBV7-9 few TGTGCCAGCAGCTTAGGCAGTGAGCAGTTCTTC CASSLGSEQFF
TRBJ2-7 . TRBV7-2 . TGTGCCAGCAGCTTAGTGCCGGGGGCTATGTACGAGCAGTACTTC CASSLVPGAMYEQYF
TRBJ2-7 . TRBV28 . TGTGCCAGCAGTGGGGCTAGTACCTACGAGCAGTACTTC CASSGASTYEQYF
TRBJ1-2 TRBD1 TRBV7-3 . TGTGCCAGCAGCTCACCGGGACAGGGATATGGCTACACCTTC CASSSPGQGYGYTF
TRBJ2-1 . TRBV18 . TGTGCCAGCTCACAGGTAATCACTGGGGGCTACAATGAGCAGTTCTTC CASSQVITGGYNEQFF
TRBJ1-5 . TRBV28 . TGTGCCAGCAGTTTGGGTGAATATAGCAATCAGCCCCAGCATTTT CASSLGEYSNQPQHF
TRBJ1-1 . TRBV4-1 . TGCGCCAGCAGCCAAGTCTCCACACCCAACACTGAAGCTTTCTTT CASSQVSTPNTEAFF
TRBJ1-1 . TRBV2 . TGTGCCAGCAGTGATAGTGGGTATTTGAACACTGAAGCTTTCTTT CASSDSGYLNTEAFF
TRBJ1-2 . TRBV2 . TGTGCCAGCAGGGCCGAATTAAGGTCTGGAGGCTACACCTTC CASRAELRSGGYTF
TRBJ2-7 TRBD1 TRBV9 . TGTGCCAGCAGCGCCGGGACAGGGCTACTTTACGAGCAGTACTTC CASSAGTGLLYEQYF
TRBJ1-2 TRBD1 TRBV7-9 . TGTGCCAGCAGCCCTAGGACAGGGAACTATGGCTACACCTTC CASSPRTGNYGYTF
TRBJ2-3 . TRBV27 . TGTGCCAGCAGCAACAGGGAACCATCGGATACGCAGTATTTT CASSNREPSDTQYF
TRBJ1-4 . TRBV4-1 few TGCGCCAGCAGCCAAGACCAGCCTTTCAAATCGGCGGGTGAAAAACTGTTTTTT CASSQDQPFKSAGEKLFF
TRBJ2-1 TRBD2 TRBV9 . TGTGCCAGCAGCGTGGGGGGACTAGCGGGAGACAATGAGCAGTTCTTC CASSVGGLAGDNEQFF
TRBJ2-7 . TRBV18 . TGTGCCAGCTCACACAGGGAAGGAATTGGCGAGCAGTACTTC CASSHREGIGEQYF